This T cell receptor (beta chain) was captured by sequencing in a study of T cell changes during pregnancy in multiple sclerosis. Here immunoSEQ multiplex PCR was the method, and the copy in TCRdb shows in-frame clones only, minus some. The sample contains approximately 62,000 clones, roughly 93% of which appear only once. V trimming: 4 bases; J trimming: 0 bases; junction bases outside the gene matches: 15. The CDR3 length is 19 residues. CDR1 SEHNR and CDR2 FQNEAQ come from the germline V gene (reference sequence). The sequence came from a female donor with multiple sclerosis, enrolled in a pregnancy study. This specimen consisted of CD8+ T cells from peripheral blood mononuclear cells, obtained in the second trimester of pregnancy. The chain carries TRBV7-9 and TRBJ2-1; 7 bases match TRBD2. The CDR3, as DNA: TGTGCCAGCAGCTCACTGCTCCCGCAAGCGGGGCCCTCCTACAATGAGCAGTTCTTC. Its protein product is CASSSLLPQAGPSYNEQFF.